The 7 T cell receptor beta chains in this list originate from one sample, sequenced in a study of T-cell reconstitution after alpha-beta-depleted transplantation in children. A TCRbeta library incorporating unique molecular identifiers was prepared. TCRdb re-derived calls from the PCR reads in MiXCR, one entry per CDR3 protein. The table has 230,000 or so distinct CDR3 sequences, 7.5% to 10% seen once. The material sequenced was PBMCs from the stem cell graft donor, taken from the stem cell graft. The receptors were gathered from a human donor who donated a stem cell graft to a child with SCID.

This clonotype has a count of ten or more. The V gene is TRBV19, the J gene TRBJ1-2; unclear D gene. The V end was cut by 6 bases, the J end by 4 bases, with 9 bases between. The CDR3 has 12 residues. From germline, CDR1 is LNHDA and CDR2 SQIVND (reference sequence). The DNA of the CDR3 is TGTGCCAGTAGCCCGGACGGCTATGGCTACACCTTC. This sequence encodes CASSPDGYGYTF.

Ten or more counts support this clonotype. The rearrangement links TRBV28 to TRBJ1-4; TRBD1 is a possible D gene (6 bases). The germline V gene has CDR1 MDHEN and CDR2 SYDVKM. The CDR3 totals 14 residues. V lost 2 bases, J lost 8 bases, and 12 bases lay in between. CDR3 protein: CASSLRGGNEKLFF. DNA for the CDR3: TGTGCCAGCAGTTTAAGGGGGGGAAACGAAAAACTGTTTTTT.

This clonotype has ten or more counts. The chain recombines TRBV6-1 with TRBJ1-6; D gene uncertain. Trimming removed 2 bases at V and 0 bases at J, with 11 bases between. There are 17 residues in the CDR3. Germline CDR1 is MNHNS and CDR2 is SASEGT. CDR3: CASSEFGTSSYNSPLHF. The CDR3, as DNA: TGTGCCAGCAGTGAATTCGGAACGAGCTCCTATAATTCACCCCTCCACTTT.

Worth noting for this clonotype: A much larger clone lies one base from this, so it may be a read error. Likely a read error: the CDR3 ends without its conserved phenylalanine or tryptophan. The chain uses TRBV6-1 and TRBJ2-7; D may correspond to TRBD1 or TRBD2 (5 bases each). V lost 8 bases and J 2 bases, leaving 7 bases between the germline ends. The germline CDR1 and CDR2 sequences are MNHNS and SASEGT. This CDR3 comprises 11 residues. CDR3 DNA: TGTGCCAGCGGGACCGCCTACGAGCAGTACTCC. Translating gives CASGTAYEQYS.

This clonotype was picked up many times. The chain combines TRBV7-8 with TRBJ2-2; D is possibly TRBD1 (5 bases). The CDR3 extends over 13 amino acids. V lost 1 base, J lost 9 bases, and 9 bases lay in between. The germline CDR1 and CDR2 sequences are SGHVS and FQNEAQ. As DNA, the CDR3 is TGTGCCAGCAGCTTAGTTCAGGGCCGGGAGCTGTTTTTT. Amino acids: CASSLVQGRELFF.

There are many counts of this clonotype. CDR3 bases: TGTGCCGCGAGGACTTTGATCACAGATACGCAGTATTTT. This sequence encodes CAARTLITDTQYF. This rearrangement joins TRBV10-3 to TRBJ2-3; D perhaps matches TRBD2 (5 bases). The CDR3 loop spans 13 amino acids. V lost 11 bases and J 2 bases, leaving 14 bases between the germline ends. Germline CDR1 and CDR2: ENHRY and SYGVKD.

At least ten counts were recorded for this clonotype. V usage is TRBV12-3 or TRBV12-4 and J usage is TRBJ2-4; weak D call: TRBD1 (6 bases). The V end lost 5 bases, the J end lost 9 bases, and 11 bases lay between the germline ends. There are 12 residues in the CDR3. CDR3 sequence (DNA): TGTGCCAGCAGTGAAACAGGGCGCATTCAGTACTTC. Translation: CASSETGRIQYF.